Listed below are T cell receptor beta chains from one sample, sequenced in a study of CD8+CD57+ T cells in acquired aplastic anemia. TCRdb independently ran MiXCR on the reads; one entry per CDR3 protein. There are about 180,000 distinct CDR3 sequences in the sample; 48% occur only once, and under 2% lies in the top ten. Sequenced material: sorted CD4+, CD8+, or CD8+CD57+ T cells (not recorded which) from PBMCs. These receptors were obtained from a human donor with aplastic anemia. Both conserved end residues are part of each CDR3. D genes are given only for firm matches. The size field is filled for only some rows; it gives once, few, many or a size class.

DNA: TGTGCCAGCCAAGCGGGGACTTTTGGTTCACCCCTCCACTTT
CDR3: CASQAGTFGSPLHF
D: NA
J: TRBJ1-6
V: TRBV6-2/TRBV6-3
size: NA

DNA: TGTGCCAGCAGCTTCGGGGGGCGCAATCCCTTCGGGGCACCCCTCCACTTT
CDR3: CASSFGGRNPFGAPLHF
D: NA
J: TRBJ1-6
V: TRBV7-8
size: NA

DNA: TGTGCCACCAGTGACCCTCGGACGCAGGTTCAGCCCCAGCATTTT
CDR3: CATSDPRTQVQPQHF
D: NA
J: TRBJ1-5
V: TRBV24-1
size: NA

DNA: TGCAGCGTTGAAGACGGGGCCAGCTACGAGCAGTACTTC
CDR3: CSVEDGASYEQYF
D: NA
J: TRBJ2-7
V: TRBV29-1
size: NA

DNA: TGTGCCAGCACCCCCCGAAGGACAGGGGGCGGTGAGCAGTTCTTC
CDR3: CASTPRRTGGGEQFF
D: TRBD1
J: TRBJ2-1
V: TRBV27
size: few

DNA: TGTGCCAGCAAGGGTCTAGCGCCTAATGAGCAGTTCTTC
CDR3: CASKGLAPNEQFF
D: NA
J: TRBJ2-1
V: TRBV12-3/TRBV12-4
size: NA

DNA: TGTGCCAGCAGCTCACCTAACGGGGCCCGCACAGATACGCAGTATTTT
CDR3: CASSSPNGARTDTQYF
D: NA
J: TRBJ2-3
V: TRBV9
size: many

DNA: TGCAGCGTTGAAGATGCTGGGGTCAATGAAAAGCTGTTTTTT
CDR3: CSVEDAGVNEKLFF
D: NA
J: TRBJ1-4
V: TRBV29-1
size: NA

DNA: TGTGCCATCACCCAATCGAACGCCGGGGAGCTGTTTTTT
CDR3: CAITQSNAGELFF
D: NA
J: TRBJ2-2
V: TRBV10-3
size: many

DNA: TGCAGCGTTCTGGACCAAGGGAACACTGAAGCTTTCTTT
CDR3: CSVLDQGNTEAFF
D: NA
J: TRBJ1-1
V: TRBV29-1
size: NA

DNA: TGTGCCATCACCACCGACAGGGGGCGCACAGATACGCAGTATTTT
CDR3: CAITTDRGRTDTQYF
D: TRBD1
J: TRBJ2-3
V: TRBV10-3
size: NA

DNA: TGTGCCAGCAGTGGGACAGGGATGCCCTACACCTTC
CDR3: CASSGTGMPYTF
D: TRBD1
J: TRBJ1-2
V: TRBV28
size: many

DNA: TGTGCCAGCAGCCGGGTAGCGGGAGGGCCCCCGTCCTACAATGAGCAGTTCTTC
CDR3: CASSRVAGGPPSYNEQFF
D: TRBD2
J: TRBJ2-1
V: TRBV27
size: few

DNA: TGTGCCAGCAGTTACTCCCGTAGTAGCAATCAGCCCCAGCATTTT
CDR3: CASSYSRSSNQPQHF
D: NA
J: TRBJ1-5
V: TRBV6-5
size: many

DNA: TGTGCCAGTAGTCCCAGGGTATCCAACAATGAGCAGTTCTTC
CDR3: CASSPRVSNNEQFF
D: NA
J: TRBJ2-1
V: TRBV19
size: many

DNA: TGTGCCAGCAGTTTATACGGCAGGGCGCGAGAAAAACTGTTTTTT
CDR3: CASSLYGRAREKLFF
D: NA
J: TRBJ1-4
V: TRBV27
size: NA

DNA: TGCGCCAGCAGTGCGACCAGGACAGGGAACAATCAGCCCCAGCATTTT
CDR3: CASSATRTGNNQPQHF
D: TRBD1
J: TRBJ1-5
V: TRBV10-1
size: NA